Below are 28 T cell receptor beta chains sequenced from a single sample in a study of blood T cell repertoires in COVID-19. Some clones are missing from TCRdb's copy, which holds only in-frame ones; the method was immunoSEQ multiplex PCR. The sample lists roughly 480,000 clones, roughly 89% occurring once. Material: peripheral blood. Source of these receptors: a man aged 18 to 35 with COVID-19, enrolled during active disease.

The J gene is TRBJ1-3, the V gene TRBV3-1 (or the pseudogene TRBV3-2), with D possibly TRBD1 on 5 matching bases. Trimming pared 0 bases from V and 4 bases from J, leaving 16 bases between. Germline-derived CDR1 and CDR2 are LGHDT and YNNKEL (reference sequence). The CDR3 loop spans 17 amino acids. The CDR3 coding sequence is TGTGCCAGCAGCCAAGATTACAGGTCTCCAAGGGGAAACACCATATATTTT. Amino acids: CASSQDYRSPRGNTIYF.

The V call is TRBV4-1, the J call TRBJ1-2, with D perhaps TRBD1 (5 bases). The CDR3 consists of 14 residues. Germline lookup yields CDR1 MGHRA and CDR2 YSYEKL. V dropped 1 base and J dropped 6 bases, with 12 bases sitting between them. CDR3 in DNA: TGCGCCAGCAGCCAAGTTCAAGGGGTTGATGGCTACACCTTC. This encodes CASSQVQGVDGYTF.

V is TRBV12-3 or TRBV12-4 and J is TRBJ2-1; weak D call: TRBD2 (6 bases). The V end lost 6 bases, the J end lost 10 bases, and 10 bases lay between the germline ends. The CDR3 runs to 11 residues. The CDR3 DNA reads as TGTGCCAGCAGCACGGGGGTAGAGCAGTTCTTC. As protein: CASSTGVEQFF.

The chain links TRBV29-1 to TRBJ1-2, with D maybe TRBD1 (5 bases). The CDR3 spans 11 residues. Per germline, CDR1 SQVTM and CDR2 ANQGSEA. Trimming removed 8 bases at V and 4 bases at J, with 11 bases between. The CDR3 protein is CSFRVPYGYTF. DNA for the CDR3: TGCAGCTTCAGGGTCCCCTATGGCTACACCTTC. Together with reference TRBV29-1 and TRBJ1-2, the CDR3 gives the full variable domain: SAVISQKPSRDICQRGTSLTIQCQVDSQVTMMFWYRQQPGQSLTLIATANQGSEATYESGFVIDKFPISRPNLTFSTLTVSNMSPEDSSIYLCSFRVPYGYTFGSGTRLTVV.

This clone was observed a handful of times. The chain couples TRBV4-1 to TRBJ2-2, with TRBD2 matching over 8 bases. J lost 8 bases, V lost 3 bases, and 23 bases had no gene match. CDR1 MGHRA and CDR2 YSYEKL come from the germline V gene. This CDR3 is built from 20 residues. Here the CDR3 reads CASSHLLPGGTSLRTGELFF. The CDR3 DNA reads TGCGCCAGCAGCCACCTCCTACCGGGGGGGACATCCTTAAGGACTGGGGAGCTGTTTTTT.

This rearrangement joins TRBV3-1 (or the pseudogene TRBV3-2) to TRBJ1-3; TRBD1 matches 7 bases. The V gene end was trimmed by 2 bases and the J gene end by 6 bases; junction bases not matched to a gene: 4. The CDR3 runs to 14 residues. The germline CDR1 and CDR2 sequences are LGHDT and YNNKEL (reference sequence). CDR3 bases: TGTGCCAGCAGCCAACAGGGGGGCGAAAACACCATATATTTT. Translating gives CASSQQGGENTIYF.

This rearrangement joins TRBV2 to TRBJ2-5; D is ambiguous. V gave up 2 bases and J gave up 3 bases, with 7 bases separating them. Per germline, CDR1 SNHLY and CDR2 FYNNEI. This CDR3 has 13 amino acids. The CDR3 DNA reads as TGTGCCAGCAGTGAACCCCGAGAAGAGACCCAGTACTTC. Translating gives CASSEPREETQYF.

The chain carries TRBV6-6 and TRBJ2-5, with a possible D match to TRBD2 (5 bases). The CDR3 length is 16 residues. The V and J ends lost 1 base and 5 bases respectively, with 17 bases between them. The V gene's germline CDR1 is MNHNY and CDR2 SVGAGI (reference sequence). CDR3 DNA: TGTGCCAGCAGTTACTATCGGGGTAGTGCGGTGGAGACCCAGTACTTC. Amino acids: CASSYYRGSAVETQYF.

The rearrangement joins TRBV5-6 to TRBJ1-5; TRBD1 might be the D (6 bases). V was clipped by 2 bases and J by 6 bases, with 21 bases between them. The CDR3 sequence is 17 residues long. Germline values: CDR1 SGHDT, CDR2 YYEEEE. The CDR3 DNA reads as TGTGCCAGCAGCTTCGCGGGGGGCAGGGTGGGTGCTCAGCCCCAGCATTTT. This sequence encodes CASSFAGGRVGAQPQHF.

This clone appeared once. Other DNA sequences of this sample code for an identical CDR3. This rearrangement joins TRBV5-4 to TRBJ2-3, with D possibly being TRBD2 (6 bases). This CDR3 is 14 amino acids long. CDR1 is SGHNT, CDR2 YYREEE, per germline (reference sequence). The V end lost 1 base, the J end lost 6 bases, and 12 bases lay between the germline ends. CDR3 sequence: CASSLSGSGDTQYF. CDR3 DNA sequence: TGTGCCAGCAGCTTGTCCGGGAGTGGCGATACGCAGTATTTT.

This CDR3 reads CASSGRVNEQFF. The CDR3 bases are TGTGCCAGCAGTGGCCGGGTAAATGAGCAGTTCTTC. The chain is built from TRBV2 and TRBJ2-1; D is undetermined. Germline CDR1 SNHLY, CDR2 FYNNEI. This CDR3 spans 12 amino acids. Trimming pared 4 bases from V and 7 bases from J, leaving 8 bases between.

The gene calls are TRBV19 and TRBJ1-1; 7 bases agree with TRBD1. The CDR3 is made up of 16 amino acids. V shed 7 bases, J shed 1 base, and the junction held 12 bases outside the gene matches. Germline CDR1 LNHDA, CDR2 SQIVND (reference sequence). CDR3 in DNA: TGTGCCAGTAAGATAGGAAGCAGGGGGACGAACACTGAAGCTTTCTTT. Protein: CASKIGSRGTNTEAFF. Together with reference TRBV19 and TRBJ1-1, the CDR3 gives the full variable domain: DGGITQSPKYLFRKEGQNVTLSCEQNLNHDAMYWYRQDPGQGLRLIYYSQIVNDFQKGDIAEGYSVSREKKESFPLTVTSAQKNPTAFYLCASKIGSRGTNTEAFFGQGTRLTVV.

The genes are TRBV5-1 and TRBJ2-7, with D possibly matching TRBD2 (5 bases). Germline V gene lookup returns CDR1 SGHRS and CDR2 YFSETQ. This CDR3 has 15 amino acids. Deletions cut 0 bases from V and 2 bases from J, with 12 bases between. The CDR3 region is CASSLDGNPAYEQYF. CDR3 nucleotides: TGCGCCAGCAGCTTGGACGGGAACCCAGCCTACGAGCAGTACTTC.

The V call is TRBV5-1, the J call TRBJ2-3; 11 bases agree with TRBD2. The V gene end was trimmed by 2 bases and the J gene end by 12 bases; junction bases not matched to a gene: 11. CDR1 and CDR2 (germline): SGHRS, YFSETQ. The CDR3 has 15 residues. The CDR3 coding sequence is TGCGCCAGCAGCTTAGGGCTAGCGGGGGGTTATTACCAGTATTTT. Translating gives CASSLGLAGGYYQYF.

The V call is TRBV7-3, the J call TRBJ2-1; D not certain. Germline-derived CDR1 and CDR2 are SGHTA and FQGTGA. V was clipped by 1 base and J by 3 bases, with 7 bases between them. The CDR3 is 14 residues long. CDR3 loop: CASSLSGRYNEQFF. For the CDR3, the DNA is TGTGCCAGCAGCTTAAGCGGCCGCTACAATGAGCAGTTCTTC.

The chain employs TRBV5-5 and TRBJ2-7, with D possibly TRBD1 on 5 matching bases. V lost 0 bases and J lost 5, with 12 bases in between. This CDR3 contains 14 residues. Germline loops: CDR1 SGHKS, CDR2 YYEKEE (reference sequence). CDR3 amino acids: CASSLGGRANEQYF. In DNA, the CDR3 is TGTGCCAGCAGCTTGGGAGGCAGGGCCAACGAGCAGTACTTC.

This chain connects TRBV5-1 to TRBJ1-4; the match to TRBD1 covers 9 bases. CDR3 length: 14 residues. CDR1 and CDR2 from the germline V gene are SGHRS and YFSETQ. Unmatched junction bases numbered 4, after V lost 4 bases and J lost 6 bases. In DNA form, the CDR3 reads TGCGCCAGCAGCGCGGGACAGGGATATGAAAAACTGTTTTTT. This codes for CASSAGQGYEKLFF.

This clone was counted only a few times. The CDR3 here is CASSSGLGGNIQYF. Here the CDR3 DNA reads TGTGCCAGCAGTTCGGGACTAGGAGGAAACATTCAGTACTTC. The chain has TRBV6-2 or TRBV6-3 and TRBJ2-4; 8 bases fit TRBD2. CDR1 is MNHEY, CDR2 SVGEGT, per germline. The CDR3 covers 14 residues. The junction had 5 bases not matched to a gene; V was cut back by 4 bases and J by 6 bases.

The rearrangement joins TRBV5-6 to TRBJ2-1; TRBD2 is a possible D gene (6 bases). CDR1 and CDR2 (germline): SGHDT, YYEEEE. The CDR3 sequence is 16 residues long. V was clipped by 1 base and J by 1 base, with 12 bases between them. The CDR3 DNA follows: TGTGCCAGCAGCTTGATTAGCGGAACTTCCTACAATGAGCAGTTCTTC. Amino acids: CASSLISGTSYNEQFF.

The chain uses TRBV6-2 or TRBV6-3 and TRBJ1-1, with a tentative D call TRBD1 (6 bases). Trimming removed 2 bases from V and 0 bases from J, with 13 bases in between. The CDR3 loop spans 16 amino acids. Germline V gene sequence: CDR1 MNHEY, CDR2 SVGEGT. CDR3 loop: CASSYLRGGLNTEAFF. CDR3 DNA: TGTGCCAGCAGTTACCTCCGGGGGGGCTTGAACACTGAAGCTTTCTTT.

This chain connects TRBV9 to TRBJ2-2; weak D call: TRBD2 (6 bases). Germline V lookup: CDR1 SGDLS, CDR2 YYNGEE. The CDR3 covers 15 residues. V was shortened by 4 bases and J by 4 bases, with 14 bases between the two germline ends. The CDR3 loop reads CASSPFGSGTGELFF. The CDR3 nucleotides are TGTGCCAGCAGCCCTTTCGGGAGTGGCACCGGGGAGCTGTTTTTT.

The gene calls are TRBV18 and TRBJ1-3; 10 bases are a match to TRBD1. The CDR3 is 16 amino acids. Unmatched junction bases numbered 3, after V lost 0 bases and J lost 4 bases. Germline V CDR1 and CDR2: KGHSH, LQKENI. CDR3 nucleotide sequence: TGTGCCAGCTCACCACCGACAGGGGGCAGAGGAAACACCATATATTTT. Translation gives CASSPPTGGRGNTIYF.

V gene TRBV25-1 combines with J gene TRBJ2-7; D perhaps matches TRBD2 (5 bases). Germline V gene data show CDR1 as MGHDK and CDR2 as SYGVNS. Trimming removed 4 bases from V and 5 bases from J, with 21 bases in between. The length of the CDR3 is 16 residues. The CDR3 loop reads CASSGELWRERNEQYF. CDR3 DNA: TGTGCCAGCAGTGGGGAGCTTTGGAGAGAGCGAAACGAGCAGTACTTC.

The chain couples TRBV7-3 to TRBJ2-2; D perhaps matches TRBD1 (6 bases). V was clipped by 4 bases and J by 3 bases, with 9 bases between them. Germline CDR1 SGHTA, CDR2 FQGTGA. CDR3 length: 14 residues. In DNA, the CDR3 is TGTGCCAGCAGCTCAGGGGCCTACACCGGGGAGCTGTTTTTT. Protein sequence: CASSSGAYTGELFF.

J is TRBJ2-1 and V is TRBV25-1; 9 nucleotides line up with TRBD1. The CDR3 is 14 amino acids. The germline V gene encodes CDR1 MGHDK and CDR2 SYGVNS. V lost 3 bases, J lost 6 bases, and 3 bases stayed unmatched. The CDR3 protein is CASSDTGGSNEQFF. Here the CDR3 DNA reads TGTGCCAGCAGTGACACAGGGGGCTCCAATGAGCAGTTCTTC.

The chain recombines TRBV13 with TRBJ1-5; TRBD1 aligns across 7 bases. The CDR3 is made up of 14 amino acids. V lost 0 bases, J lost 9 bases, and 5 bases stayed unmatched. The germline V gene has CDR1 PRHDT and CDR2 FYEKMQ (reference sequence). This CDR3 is CASSLGQGIPPQHF. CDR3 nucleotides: TGTGCCAGCAGCTTAGGACAGGGGATTCCGCCCCAGCATTTT.

The DNA for the CDR3 is TGTGCCAGCAGCCAGGACAGGGTTGGAGGCTACACCTTC. It translates to CASSQDRVGGYTF. The chain couples TRBV5-4 to TRBJ1-2; TRBD1 agrees at 8 bases. This CDR3 is 13 amino acids long. Looked up from germline, CDR1 is SGHNT and CDR2 is YYREEE (reference sequence). V trimming: 4 bases; J trimming: 8 bases; junction bases outside the gene matches: 7.

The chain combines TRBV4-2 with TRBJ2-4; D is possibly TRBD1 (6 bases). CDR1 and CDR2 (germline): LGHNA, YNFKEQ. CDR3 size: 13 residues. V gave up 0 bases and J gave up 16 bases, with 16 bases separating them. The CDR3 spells CASSQDGSTGGYF. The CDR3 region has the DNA TGTGCCAGCAGCCAAGATGGATCGACAGGAGGATACTTC.